The 15 T cell receptor beta chains given below trace back to one sample, sequenced in a study of T cells after yellow fever vaccination (dated by TCRdb to between 2018 and 2021). Reading the label with the study, this specimen's treatment or condition is: live attenuated yellow fever vaccine strain. Libraries were made using 5' RACE. Instrument used: Illumina NovaSeq 6000. TCRdb trimmed the raw reads at Q25, called clones with MiXCR and kept productive beta chains. A single entry per CDR3 protein holds the most common genes and DNA from its merged rows. The sample records about 330,000 distinct CDR3 sequences, roughly 4% of which are singletons. The ten largest clones take up around 24% of the sample. The sequencing used PBMCs, collected 5 days after the yellow fever booster vaccination. All receptors derive from a man aged 18 to 29 who received the YFV17D yellow fever vaccine.

The chain combines TRBV7-3 with TRBJ2-2; the D gene is possibly TRBD2 (6 bases). The V gene's germline CDR1 is SGHTA and CDR2 FQGTGA. The V end was cut by 4 bases, the J end by 6 bases, with 9 bases between. The CDR3 covers 13 residues. The CDR3 region has the DNA TGTGCCAGCAGCTCTGGGGAGGCCGGGGAGCTGTTTTTT. Translated: CASSSGEAGELFF.

The chain carries TRBV4-3 and TRBJ2-7; D may correspond to TRBD1 or TRBD2 (5 bases each). The V end lost 0 bases, the J end lost 3 bases, and 24 bases lay between the germline ends. The CDR3 has 19 amino acids. CDR1 and CDR2 (germline): LGHNA, YSLEER. The CDR3 loop reads CASSQDLIITGGDYYEQYF. The CDR3 coding sequence is TGCGCCAGCAGCCAAGATCTCATAATCACAGGAGGTGATTACTACGAGCAGTACTTC.

This clonotype appeared many times. The chain links TRBV5-6 to TRBJ2-1; D perhaps matches TRBD1 (6 bases). The CDR3 consists of 12 residues. With 1 base removed from V and 9 bases from J, the gap between germline ends came to 8 bases. Germline-derived CDR1 and CDR2 are SGHDT and YYEEEE. The CDR3 DNA follows: TGTGCCAGCAGCTTGATCAGGGGTGAGCAGTTCTTC. Amino acid sequence: CASSLIRGEQFF.

This clonotype was seen only a few times. V usage is TRBV7-3 and J usage is TRBJ2-3, with a tentative D call TRBD2 (6 bases). In germline, CDR1 is SGHTA, CDR2 FQGTGA. The CDR3 runs 14 residues. Trimming pared 5 bases from V and 0 bases from J, leaving 9 bases between. The CDR3 is CASSHGGSTDTQYF. The CDR3, as DNA: TGTGCCAGCAGCCATGGGGGGAGCACAGATACGCAGTATTTT.

This clonotype was seen repeatedly, ten times or more. CDR3 bases: TGTGCCAGCAGCACCTCTAGCGGGGAGCTGTTTTTT. Encoded protein: CASSTSSGELFF. The chain couples TRBV7-2 to TRBJ2-2; D remains ambiguous. V dropped 5 bases and J dropped 7 bases, with 8 bases sitting between them. The CDR3 loop spans 12 amino acids. Per the germline V gene, CDR1 is SGHTA and CDR2 is FQGNSA.

This clonotype was seen a handful of times. The chain employs TRBV5-1 and TRBJ2-5, with D perhaps TRBD2 (7 bases). The CDR3 spans 15 residues. Germline CDR1 is SGHRS and CDR2 is YFSETQ. V was trimmed by 4 bases and J by 3 bases, leaving 16 bases between them. CDR3 region: CASSLQRGQEETQYF. The DNA for the CDR3 is TGCGCCAGCAGCCTACAGCGGGGACAAGAAGAGACCCAGTACTTC.

This clonotype appeared a few times. The chain has TRBV9 and TRBJ1-1; D may be TRBD1 (5 bases). Trimming took 0 bases from V and 1 from J, leaving 7 bases between them. The CDR3 extends over 14 amino acids. In germline, CDR1 is SGDLS, CDR2 YYNGEE. The CDR3, as DNA: TGTGCCAGCAGCGTAGGGGGCGCGAACACTGAAGCTTTCTTT. Its translation is CASSVGGANTEAFF.

This clonotype was picked up many times. The chain is built from TRBV7-8 and TRBJ1-5, with D possibly TRBD1 on 6 matching bases. Deletions cut 5 bases from V and 0 bases from J, with 14 bases between. Germline loops: CDR1 SGHVS, CDR2 FQNEAQ. The CDR3 has 16 residues. CDR3 amino acids: CASSAYRVPSNQPQHF. CDR3 coding DNA: TGTGCCAGCAGCGCGTACAGGGTACCTAGCAATCAGCCCCAGCATTTT.

This clonotype was counted between two and nine times. The J gene is TRBJ2-5, the V gene TRBV6-5; D tentatively reads TRBD1 or TRBD2 (5 bases each). V lost 10 bases, J lost 2 bases, and 17 bases lay in between. Germline assignment: CDR1 MNHEY and CDR2 SVGAGI. The CDR3 contains 14 residues. The CDR3 bases are TGTGCCACTAGCCCCGGGACGGAACAAGAGACCCAGTACTTC. Translating gives CATSPGTEQETQYF.

This clonotype was counted between two and nine times. This sequence joins TRBV7-9 and TRBJ1-2; maybe TRBD1 (6 bases). The CDR3 is made up of 15 amino acids. From germline, CDR1 is SEHNR and CDR2 FQNEAQ (reference sequence). Trimming removed 2 bases from V and 4 bases from J, with 14 bases in between. The CDR3 DNA is TGTGCCAGCAGCTTAATGGCAGGGGATCCCTATGGCTACACCTTC. Translated: CASSLMAGDPYGYTF.

The V gene is TRBV11-2, the J gene TRBJ1-2; D is undetermined. Germline CDR1 is SGHAT and CDR2 is FQNNGV. Trimming stripped 0 bases from V and 7 bases from J, with 9 bases between. This CDR3 spans 13 amino acids. The CDR3: CASSLDRLGGYTF. In nucleotides, the CDR3 is TGTGCCAGCAGCTTAGATCGGTTGGGTGGCTACACCTTC.

The chain employs TRBV6-5 and TRBJ2-7, with D unresolved. Germline V gives CDR1 MNHEY, CDR2 SVGAGI. This CDR3 is 13 amino acids long. Trimming stripped 2 bases from V and 3 bases from J, with 8 bases between. CDR3 sequence (DNA): TGTGCCAGCAGTTACAGGCTCAACTACGAGCAGTACTTC. Translated: CASSYRLNYEQYF.

The table lists this clonotype with many counts. The genes are TRBV7-9 and TRBJ2-2; D is uncertain. The CDR3 consists of 14 residues. In germline, CDR1 is SEHNR, CDR2 FQNEAQ (reference sequence). V lost 5 bases and J 7 bases, leaving 14 bases between the germline ends. CDR3 protein: CASSHAVGIGELFF. CDR3 nucleotide sequence: TGTGCCAGCAGCCACGCGGTAGGGATCGGGGAGCTGTTTTTT.

This clonotype was seen repeatedly, ten times or more. This rearrangement joins TRBV18 to TRBJ1-2, with unresolved D. V was trimmed by 8 bases and J by 8 bases, leaving 18 bases between them. The CDR3 has 13 residues. The germline CDR1 and CDR2 sequences are KGHSH and LQKENI. CDR3 loop: CASKQDQTGGYTF. CDR3 bases: TGTGCCAGCAAGCAAGACCAGACTGGGGGCTACACCTTC.

In this sample, this clonotype turned up many times. The rearrangement links TRBV20-1 to TRBJ1-2, with TRBD1 identical over 9 bases. From germline, CDR1 is DFQATT and CDR2 SNEGSKA (reference sequence). The CDR3 spans 15 residues. Losses at the gene ends were 0 bases for V and 6 bases for J; bases not matched to a gene: 8. CDR3 in DNA: TGCAGTGCTAGAGACTGGGACAGGGAGAAGAATGGCTACACCTTC. Protein product: CSARDWDREKNGYTF.